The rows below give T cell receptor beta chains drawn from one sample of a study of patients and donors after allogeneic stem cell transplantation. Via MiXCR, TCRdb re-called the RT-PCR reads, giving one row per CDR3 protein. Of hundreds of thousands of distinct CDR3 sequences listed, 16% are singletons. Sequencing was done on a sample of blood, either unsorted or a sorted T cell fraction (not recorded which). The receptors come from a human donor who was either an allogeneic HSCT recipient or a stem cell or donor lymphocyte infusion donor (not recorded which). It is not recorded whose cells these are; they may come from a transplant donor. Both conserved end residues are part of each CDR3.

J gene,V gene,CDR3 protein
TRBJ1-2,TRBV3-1,CASSQDAAPYGYTF
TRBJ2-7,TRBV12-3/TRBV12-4,CASSGTSLTKYHEQYF
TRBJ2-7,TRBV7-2,CASSLVGRTLLPHEQYF
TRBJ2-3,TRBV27,CASSLVEHSTDTQYF
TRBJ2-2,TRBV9,CASSVDWSMVTGELFF
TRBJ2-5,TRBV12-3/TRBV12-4,CASRVAGVQETQYF
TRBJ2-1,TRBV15,CATSTVAGGPHCTNNEQFF
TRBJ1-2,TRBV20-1,CSARGEGFYGYTF
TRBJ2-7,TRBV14,CASRFPQSSEQYF
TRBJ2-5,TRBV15,CATTLLREETQYF
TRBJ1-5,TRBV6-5,CASSYESRLVQGAWQPQHF
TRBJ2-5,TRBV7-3,CASSLHDSPGTQYF
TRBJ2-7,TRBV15,CATSRESGRQSYEQYF
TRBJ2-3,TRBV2,CASSEVISTDTQYF
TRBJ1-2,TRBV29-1,CSVEDHRGDPYTF
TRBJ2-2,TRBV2,CASSVGVPNTGELFF
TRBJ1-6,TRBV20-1,CSASVVTAHSPLHF
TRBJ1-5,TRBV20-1,CSVPGRDPRSTGNQPQHF
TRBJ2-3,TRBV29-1,CSVALLAGSQSQDTQYF
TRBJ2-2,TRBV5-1,CASSFYRQNTGELFF
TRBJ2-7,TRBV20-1,CSARKDSYEQYF
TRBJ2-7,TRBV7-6,CASSLEVASGRYYEQYF
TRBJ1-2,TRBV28,CASSLSRVLGGYTF
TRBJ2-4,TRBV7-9,CASSNAGERYIQYF
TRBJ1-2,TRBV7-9,CASSFGGTTYGYTF
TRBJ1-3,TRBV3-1,CASSQDRRTARNTIYF
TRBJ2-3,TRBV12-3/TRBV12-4,CASSWTGPSTDTQYF
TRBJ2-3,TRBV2,CASGSGWGQTQYF
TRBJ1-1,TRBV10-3,CAISVGGPTTEAFF
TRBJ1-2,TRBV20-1,CSAPGTGRGYTF
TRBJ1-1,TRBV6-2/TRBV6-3,CASNEYDTEAFF
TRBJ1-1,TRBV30,CAWRDRGLGRAEAFF
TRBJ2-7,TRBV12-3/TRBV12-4,CASSSRSHREQYF
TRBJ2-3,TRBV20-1,CSARDRPSTRDTQYF
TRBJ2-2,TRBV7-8,CASSLAASGRIGTGELFF
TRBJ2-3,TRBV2,CATRIRGTSTDTQYF
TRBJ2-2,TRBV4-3,CASSQGQGTGELFF
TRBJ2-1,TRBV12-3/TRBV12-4,CASSTRGGGNEQFF
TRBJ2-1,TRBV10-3,CAINTDPYNEQFF
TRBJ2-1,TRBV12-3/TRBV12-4,CASSLVSGSDEQFF